The sequence of this TCR beta chain was determined in a study of blood T cell repertoires in COVID-19. Per the study methods: Reference gene primer amplification in the assay estimated nucleated cell counts. The protocol was immunoSEQ multiplex PCR, while the TCRdb copy is restricted to in-frame clones and leaves out a portion. D and trimming were read from the DNA, whereas the V and J calls and clone size are those reported in that table. The sample has 140,000 to 150,000 clones, 70% to 90% seen once. From germline, CDR1 is MGHRA and CDR2 YSYEKL. Trimming took 7 bases from V and 0 from J; bases not matched to a gene: 3. There are 15 residues in the CDR3.

The clonotype originates from a man aged 45-65 years who had recovered from COVID-19. Sequenced input: PBMCs or T cells enriched from blood (not recorded which). The chain links TRBV4-1 to TRBJ2-2; 9 nucleotides match TRBD1. The CDR3 region has the DNA TGCGCCAGCACGCGGACAGGGGCGAACACCGGGGAGCTGTTTTTT. Protein sequence: CASTRTGANTGELFF.